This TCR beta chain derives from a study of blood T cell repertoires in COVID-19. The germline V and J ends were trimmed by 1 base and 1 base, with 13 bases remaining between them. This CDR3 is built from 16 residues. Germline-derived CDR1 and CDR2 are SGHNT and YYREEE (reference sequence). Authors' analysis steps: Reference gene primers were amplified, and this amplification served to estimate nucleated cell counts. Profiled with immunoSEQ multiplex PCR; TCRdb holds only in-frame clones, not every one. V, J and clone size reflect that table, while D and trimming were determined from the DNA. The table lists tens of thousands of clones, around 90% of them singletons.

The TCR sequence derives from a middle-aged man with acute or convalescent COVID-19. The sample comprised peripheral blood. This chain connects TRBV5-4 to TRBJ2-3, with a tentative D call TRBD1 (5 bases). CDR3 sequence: CASSLFRVGGTDTQYF. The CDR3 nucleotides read TGTGCCAGCAGCTTGTTTCGAGTAGGGGGCACAGATACGCAGTATTTT.